The 7 T cell receptor beta chains presented below share a single source sample, sequenced in a study of shared clonotypes between healthy human individuals. The method was immunoSEQ multiplex PCR; TCRdb's version includes in-frame clones alone and lacks a portion of them. The table lists about 2 million clones, about 94% of them singletons. Naive CD8 cells were CD45RO-negative, positively selected for CCR7, excluding terminally differentiated effector memory CD45RA+ cells. What was sequenced was naive CD8+ T cells sorted from blood. The receptor set was obtained from a man aged 18 to 35 in good health.

The chain has TRBV4-1 and TRBJ2-3; the match to TRBD2 covers 13 bases. This CDR3 is built from 19 residues. Trimming at V came to 4 bases and at J to 2 bases, leaving 12 bases not matched to a gene. The V gene's germline CDR1 is MGHRA and CDR2 YSYEKL. CDR3 in DNA: TGCGCCAGCAGCCCATCACCGTGGACTAGCGGGGGCCTCACAGATACGCAGTATTTT. It translates to CASSPSPWTSGGLTDTQYF.

In its sample, this clone was seen once. In DNA, the CDR3 is TGTGCCAGCAGCCGCGGGGGGGCAAGTGAGCAGTTCTTC. This translates into CASSRGGASEQFF. The V gene is TRBV28, the J gene TRBJ2-1, with TRBD2 matching 9 bases. The CDR3 length is 13 residues. V shed 6 bases, J shed 9 bases, and the junction held 6 bases outside the gene matches. Germline V gives CDR1 MDHEN, CDR2 SYDVKM.

CDR3 DNA: TGTGCCAGCAGTGATCCCAGACCAGATTCCTACGAGCAGTACTTC. Protein: CASSDPRPDSYEQYF. This rearrangement joins TRBV2 to TRBJ2-7; no definite D call. Trimming took 3 bases from V and 1 from J, leaving 13 bases between them. Per the germline V gene, CDR1 is SNHLY and CDR2 is FYNNEI. This CDR3 has 15 amino acids.

This clone occurred once. V and J are TRBV6-1 and TRBJ2-1, with 10 bases aligning to TRBD2. This CDR3 spans 18 amino acids. V was pared by 2 bases and J by 1 base, with 8 bases of the junction left unmatched. The germline V gene has CDR1 MNHNS and CDR2 SASEGT. The CDR3 sequence: CASSEWASGRQSYNEQFF. The CDR3 coding sequence is TGTGCCAGCAGTGAATGGGCTAGCGGGAGACAGTCCTACAATGAGCAGTTCTTC.

The chain recombines TRBV5-1 with TRBJ1-5; the match to TRBD1 covers 7 bases. With V trimmed by 3 bases and J by 4 bases, 10 bases remained unmatched. The CDR3 extends over 16 amino acids. The germline CDR1 and CDR2 sequences are SGHRS and YFSETQ. CDR3 in amino acids: CASSSDPTGKNQPQHF. CDR3 DNA: TGCGCCAGCAGCTCGGATCCGACAGGGAAGAATCAGCCCCAGCATTTT.

Points on this clone: In the same sample, other DNA sequences code for this CDR3. This chain connects TRBV7-9 to TRBJ1-1; D is perhaps TRBD1 (5 bases). CDR1 and CDR2 from the germline V gene are SEHNR and FQNEAQ (reference sequence). Between the trimmed V and J ends, which lost 1 base and 1 base, there was a span of 7 bases. There are 14 residues in the CDR3. In DNA form, the CDR3 reads TGTGCCAGCAGCTTAGGGCAGGGGAACACTGAAGCTTTCTTT. Its protein is CASSLGQGNTEAFF.

The chain combines TRBV7-9 with TRBJ1-5, with TRBD1 matching over 7 bases. CDR1 and CDR2 (germline): SEHNR, FQNEAQ (reference sequence). The CDR3 covers 14 residues. The junction had 5 bases not matched to a gene; V was cut back by 5 bases and J by 4 bases. CDR3 nucleotides: TGTGCCAGCAGCCGACAGGGTTGGAATCAGCCCCAGCATTTT. This translates into CASSRQGWNQPQHF.